Presented here are 32 T cell receptor beta chains from one specimen sequenced in a study of response to subunit inactivated influenza vaccine. TCRdb fed the RT-PCR reads into MiXCR, producing one record per CDR3 protein. The sample contains 500,000 to 600,000 distinct CDR3 sequences, over 9% of which appear only once. These data were likewise used in another study, on T cells expressing NK-cell markers. This second report adds: Beta-chain TCR cDNA was generated via 5'RACE template switching with UMIs.

The input for sequencing was PBMCs from blood, taken on the day of vaccination. These receptors were obtained from a man aged 50 or older who received an inactivated influenza vaccine.

The genes are TRBV29-1 and TRBJ2-7, with D tentatively TRBD1 (6 bases). Germline CDR1 is SQVTM and CDR2 is ANQGSEA. The V and J ends lost 5 bases and 3 bases respectively, with 17 bases between them. The CDR3 length is 14 residues. CDR3 bases: TGCAGCGTTATGTCCGGGACATCTTACTACGAGCAGTACTTC. As protein: CSVMSGTSYYEQYF.

The V and J genes are TRBV3-1 and TRBJ2-7; D gene ambiguous. The CDR3 contains 14 residues. Per germline, CDR1 LGHDT and CDR2 YNNKEL (reference sequence). With 0 bases removed from V and 3 bases from J, the gap between germline ends came to 9 bases. The CDR3 DNA sequence: TGTGCCAGCAGCCAAGATTATCGACTCTACGAGCAGTACTTC. Its translation is CASSQDYRLYEQYF.

This clonotype was picked up a small number of times. The J gene is TRBJ2-7, the V gene TRBV5-1; no reliable D call. This CDR3 is 13 amino acids long. Trimming took 2 bases from V and 2 from J, leaving 8 bases between them. Germline V gives CDR1 SGHRS, CDR2 YFSETQ. CDR3 nucleotide sequence: TGCGCCAGCAGCTTTTACCCTCCCTACGAGCAGTACTTC. Residues: CASSFYPPYEQYF.

The chain joins TRBV5-4 to TRBJ2-1, with 8 bases identical to TRBD2. This CDR3 is built from 15 residues. Germline assignment: CDR1 SGHNT and CDR2 YYREEE (reference sequence). The V and J ends lost 1 base and 6 bases, in that order; junction bases with no gene match: 6. The CDR3 loop is CASSLPGLGSNEQFF. The CDR3 region has the DNA TGTGCCAGCAGCTTGCCGGGACTAGGTTCCAATGAGCAGTTCTTC. The full variable domain, rest sourced from reference TRBV5-4 and TRBJ2-1, is ETGVTQSPTHLIKTRGQQVTLRCSSQSGHNTVSWYQQALGQGPQFIFQYYREEENGRGNFPPRFSGLQFPNYSSELNVNALELDDSALYLCASSLPGLGSNEQFFGPGTRLTVL.

The V gene is TRBV2, the J gene TRBJ2-1, with 8 bases matching TRBD2. CDR1 and CDR2 from the germline V gene are SNHLY and FYNNEI. CDR3 length: 15 residues. The J segment lost 6 bases and the V segment lost 4 bases, leaving 8 bases of the junction unmatched. CDR3 DNA: TGTGCCAGCAGTGTAAGGCGGGGGGCCCCCAATGAGCAGTTCTTC. Amino acid sequence: CASSVRRGAPNEQFF.

V usage is TRBV5-1 and J usage is TRBJ2-3, with 9 bases that match TRBD1. The V gene's germline CDR1 is SGHRS and CDR2 YFSETQ. V was pared by 0 bases and J by 5 bases, with 4 bases of the junction left unmatched. This CDR3 contains 15 residues. CDR3 nucleotide sequence: TGCGCCAGCAGCTTGGAAACAGGGGGCAAAGATACGCAGTATTTT. Protein product: CASSLETGGKDTQYF.

The J gene is TRBJ2-4, the V gene TRBV5-1, with a weak D call TRBD1 (5 bases). The CDR3 runs to 14 residues. Germline V gene sequence: CDR1 SGHRS, CDR2 YFSETQ. With 5 bases removed from V and 6 bases from J, the gap between germline ends came to 15 bases. The CDR3 DNA is TGCGCCAGCAGGCCGGACACGGCCGCAAACATTCAGTACTTC. As protein: CASRPDTAANIQYF.

V is TRBV20-1 and J is TRBJ2-1; TRBD2 matches 9 bases. The V gene's germline CDR1 is DFQATT and CDR2 SNEGSKA (reference sequence). This CDR3 has 13 residues. The V and J ends lost 6 bases and 5 bases, in that order; junction bases with no gene match: 5. The CDR3 DNA follows: TGCAGTGCCAGCGGGACTAGCCACAATGAGCAGTTCTTC. Protein: CSASGTSHNEQFF.

This clonotype was seen many times. The chain carries TRBV10-3 and TRBJ1-2, with 7 positions matching TRBD1. The CDR3 sequence is 15 residues long. With V trimmed by 0 bases and J by 4 bases, 5 bases remained unmatched. The germline CDR1 and CDR2 sequences are ENHRY and SYGVKD. CDR3 loop: CAISESSRGGYGYTF. The DNA of the CDR3 is TGTGCCATCAGTGAGTCTTCCAGGGGGGGCTATGGCTACACCTTC.

This clonotype occurred many times. The rearrangement uses TRBV12-3 or TRBV12-4 and TRBJ1-4, with D possibly TRBD1 on 5 matching bases. V lost 6 bases and J lost 5, with 13 bases in between. CDR3 length: 14 amino acids. The CDR3 reads CASSPLGVNEKLFF. For the CDR3, the DNA is TGTGCCAGCAGCCCGCTGGGGGTAAATGAAAAACTGTTTTTT.

This clonotype was seen only a few times. Compared with germline, one end of the junction differs, possibly owing to a read error. Here the CDR3 reads CASTVGTSGDNEQFF. In DNA, the CDR3 is TGTGCCAGCACCGTAGGGACTAGCGGGGACAATGAGCAGTTCTTC. This rearrangement joins TRBV9 to TRBJ2-1, with 13 positions matching TRBD2. The CDR3 has 15 amino acids. In germline, CDR1 is SGDLS, CDR2 YYNGEE.

This clonotype has a count of ten or more. The rearrangement uses TRBV12-3 or TRBV12-4 and TRBJ2-4; D possibly corresponds to TRBD1 (6 bases). CDR3 length equals 14 residues. V shed 5 bases and J shed 3 bases, with 11 bases lying between them. The CDR3 bases are TGTGCCAGCAGTACCACAGGGAGCAAAAACATTCAGTACTTC. It codes for CASSTTGSKNIQYF.

Only a few counts were recorded for this clonotype. This chain links TRBV2 with TRBJ2-2, with D unclear. The CDR3 is 12 residues long. Trimming took off 6 bases at V and 7 bases at J, with 9 bases between the two ends. Germline CDR1 reads SNHLY; CDR2 reads FYNNEI. The CDR3 sequence: CASRDTGGELFF. CDR3 DNA: TGTGCCAGCAGAGACACGGGCGGGGAGCTGTTTTTT.

This clonotype has only a few counts. V is TRBV9 and J is TRBJ1-1, with D hard to call. Germline V gives CDR1 SGDLS, CDR2 YYNGEE. The V end lost 0 bases, the J end lost 1 base, and 7 bases lay between the germline ends. CDR3 size: 14 residues. The CDR3 loop is CASSVVPENTEAFF. DNA for the CDR3: TGTGCCAGCAGCGTAGTGCCCGAGAACACTGAAGCTTTCTTT.

This clonotype was observed a handful of times. In nucleotides, the CDR3 is TGTGCCAGCAGTGCCGTAGGGACAGGGGGCTACGAGCAGTACTTC. Encoded protein: CASSAVGTGGYEQYF. The rearrangement joins TRBV6-1 to TRBJ2-7, with 11 bases identical to TRBD1. This CDR3 spans 15 amino acids. After removal of 4 bases from V and 3 bases from J, the junction contained 5 bases not matched to a gene. Germline V gene lookup returns CDR1 MNHNS and CDR2 SASEGT.

This clonotype has just a few counts. The junction does not match germline at one end; this may be a read error. The CDR3 coding sequence is TGTGCCAGCAGCGTAGACAGCGGGAGCTCCTACAATGAGCGGTTCTTC. Translated: CASSVDSGSSYNERFF. The rearrangement links TRBV9 to TRBJ2-1; the match to TRBD2 covers 8 bases. Germline V gives CDR1 SGDLS, CDR2 YYNGEE. The CDR3 is 16 amino acids.

This clonotype was recorded many times. The V call is TRBV20-1, the J call TRBJ2-1, with D possibly being TRBD1 (6 bases). The CDR3 contains 14 residues. The germline V gene has CDR1 DFQATT and CDR2 SNEGSKA (reference sequence). Trimming removed 5 bases at V and 5 bases at J, with 16 bases between. The CDR3: CSAPRGSPHNEQFF. The CDR3 region has the DNA TGCAGTGCTCCTAGGGGGAGTCCCCACAATGAGCAGTTCTTC.

The sample holds a few counts of this clonotype. The CDR3 spells CAWRTGTSIVEQFF. CDR3 bases: TGTGCCTGGAGAACCGGGACTAGCATAGTTGAGCAGTTCTTC. The V and J genes are TRBV30 and TRBJ2-1; 9 nucleotides match TRBD2. Germline trimming cut 3 bases from V and 9 bases from J; bases unmatched to any gene: 9. The CDR3 sequence is 14 residues long. Germline values: CDR1 GTSNPN, CDR2 SVGIG (reference sequence).

This clonotype was observed a single time. The chain joins TRBV5-6 to TRBJ2-5, with D unresolved. V lost 4 bases, J lost 9 bases, and 19 bases lay in between. CDR3 size: 14 residues. Germline V gene sequence: CDR1 SGHDT, CDR2 YYEEEE. CDR3 in amino acids: CASSVVGNTGSQYF. DNA for the CDR3: TGTGCCAGCAGCGTGGTAGGGAACACCGGGTCCCAGTACTTC.

This clonotype was seen more than once but under ten times. J is TRBJ2-7 and V is TRBV6-2 or TRBV6-3, with 8 nucleotides matching TRBD1. V shed 3 bases, J shed 2 bases, and the junction held 12 bases outside the gene matches. The germline V gene encodes CDR1 MNHEY and CDR2 SVGEGT. The CDR3 length is 17 residues. The CDR3 coding sequence is TGTGCCAGCAGTTATTTCCCGGGACAGGACTTAACCTACGAGCAGTACTTC. It translates to CASSYFPGQDLTYEQYF.

This clonotype has at least ten counts. V and J are TRBV6-1 and TRBJ2-3, with 9 bases identical to TRBD2. This CDR3 region has 16 residues. Germline V gives CDR1 MNHNS, CDR2 SASEGT. V gave up 2 bases and J gave up 4 bases; unmatched junction bases: 7. CDR3 residues: CASSESAGGLADTQYF. The CDR3 coding sequence is TGTGCCAGCAGTGAATCGGCGGGAGGGCTTGCAGATACGCAGTATTTT.

This clonotype was counted many times. The V call is TRBV5-1, the J call TRBJ2-2; TRBD1 aligns across 11 bases. V dropped 6 bases and J dropped 5; count of bases not matched to a gene: 9. Looked up from germline, CDR1 is SGHRS and CDR2 is YFSETQ. This CDR3 comprises 16 residues. In DNA form, the CDR3 reads TGCGCCAGCATGGACTCGGGACAGGGGGGAACCGGGGAGCTGTTTTTT. Translated: CASMDSGQGGTGELFF.

The rearrangement links TRBV11-1 to TRBJ2-5, with D uncertain. CDR1 and CDR2 from the germline V gene are SGHAT and FQDESV (reference sequence). Trimming stripped 1 base from V and 8 bases from J, with 17 bases between. The CDR3 sequence is 15 residues long. This CDR3 is CASSLVSDQRGTQYF. DNA of the CDR3: TGTGCCAGCAGCTTAGTATCGGACCAGCGAGGCACCCAGTACTTC.

This clonotype was observed many times. The genes are TRBV12-3 or TRBV12-4 and TRBJ1-5; no clear D gene. The CDR3 sequence is 13 residues long. V was shortened by 2 bases and J by 5 bases, with 7 bases between the two germline ends. The CDR3 coding sequence is TGTGCCAGCAGTTTATATCGGGATCAGCCCCAGCATTTT. Residues: CASSLYRDQPQHF.

The chain combines TRBV10-3 with TRBJ1-1, with a weak D call TRBD1 (5 bases). This CDR3 has 15 residues. Trimming left V 0 bases short and J 0 bases short, with 8 bases between. Germline V gene data show CDR1 as ENHRY and CDR2 as SYGVKD. CDR3 nucleotide sequence: TGTGCCATCAGTGAGTCTGTGACAGTGAACACTGAAGCTTTCTTT. Translation: CAISESVTVNTEAFF.

The V and J genes are TRBV12-3 or TRBV12-4 and TRBJ1-5; a weak D match, TRBD1 (6 bases). There are 15 residues in the CDR3. V shed 3 bases and J shed 2 bases, with 11 bases lying between them. The CDR3 sequence is CASSFRQVGNQPQHF. The CDR3 nucleotides are TGTGCCAGCAGTTTTCGACAGGTTGGCAATCAGCCCCAGCATTTT.

This clonotype was seen a handful of times. The rearrangement joins TRBV7-2 to TRBJ2-3, with TRBD1 as a possible D gene (7 bases). Trimming took off 3 bases at V and 2 bases at J, with 12 bases between the two ends. From germline, CDR1 is SGHTA and CDR2 FQGNSA. The CDR3 contains 15 residues. The CDR3 coding sequence is TGTGCCAGCAGCTTGGAGGGACAGTTCACAGATACGCAGTATTTT. Translation: CASSLEGQFTDTQYF.

This clonotype was counted at least ten times. The rearrangement links TRBV6-5 to TRBJ1-1, with TRBD1 as a possible D gene (5 bases). The CDR3 loop spans 14 amino acids. CDR1 and CDR2 from the germline V gene are MNHEY and SVGAGI. V lost 3 bases, J lost 5 bases, and 13 bases lay in between. The chain's CDR3 is CASSYSGRGTEAFF. CDR3 bases: TGTGCCAGCAGTTATTCGGGGAGGGGAACTGAAGCTTTCTTT.

This clonotype was counted a few times. The genes are TRBV2 and TRBJ2-7; 7 bases line up with TRBD2. V lost 9 bases and J lost 5; bases outside the gene matches: 13. The germline V gene has CDR1 SNHLY and CDR2 FYNNEI. The CDR3 is 14 amino acids. For the CDR3, the DNA is TGTGCCAGTAGAGCGGGGCGGAGCAGGAACGAGCAGTACTTC. It specifies CASRAGRSRNEQYF.

This chain uses TRBV3-1 with TRBJ2-1; D might be TRBD2 (5 bases). Per germline, CDR1 LGHDT and CDR2 YNNKEL (reference sequence). Trimming stripped 4 bases from V and 12 bases from J, with 16 bases between. The CDR3 has 13 amino acids. The CDR3 DNA reads as TGTGCCAGCAGCCCGGACTTTCTAGGTTGGCAGTTCTTC. Amino acid sequence: CASSPDFLGWQFF.

J is TRBJ2-4 and V is TRBV6-2 or TRBV6-3, with D perhaps TRBD1 (6 bases). The CDR3 contains 14 residues. Germline CDR1 MNHEY, CDR2 SVGEGT. Between the trimmed V and J ends, which lost 5 bases and 6 bases, there was a span of 14 bases. Written as DNA, the CDR3 is TGTGCCAGCAGTCTGACAGGATCAGGAAACATTCAGTACTTC. Encoded protein: CASSLTGSGNIQYF.

The gene calls are TRBV20-1 and TRBJ2-3; D gene unclear. The CDR3 sequence is 13 residues long. The germline V and J ends were trimmed by 2 bases and 5 bases, with 11 bases remaining between them. Germline assignment: CDR1 DFQATT and CDR2 SNEGSKA (reference sequence). CDR3 loop: CSARRPDRDTQYF. Here the CDR3 DNA reads TGCAGTGCTAGAAGACCCGACCGAGATACGCAGTATTTT.